Following are 17 T cell receptor beta chains from one sample sequenced in a study of T cells in Graves' hyperthyroidism and ophthalmopathy. RNA transcripts provided the source from which TCR beta CDR3 regions were amplified. Researchers ran a first-round RT-PCR on the TCR CDR3 using the HTBI primer set. TCRdb analysed the multiplex PCR reads with MiXCR anew, one entry per CDR3 protein. The sample consists of approximately 420,000 distinct CDR3 sequences, roughly 13% of them appearing once. Sample: blood. These TCRs come from a woman aged 18-29 years with Graves' hyperthyroidism.

This clonotype was seen ten or more times. The J gene is TRBJ1-2, the V gene TRBV3-1; TRBD1 matches 7 bases. Germline V gene sequence: CDR1 LGHDT, CDR2 YNNKEL (reference sequence). The trim removed 6 bases at V and 2 bases at J, leaving 9 bases unmatched. The CDR3 covers 15 residues. The CDR3 reads CASRQIGQANYGYTF. The CDR3 coding sequence is TGTGCCAGCAGACAAATAGGACAGGCCAACTATGGCTACACCTTC.

This clonotype was detected many times. V is TRBV28 and J is TRBJ2-1; no reliable D call. V was clipped by 7 bases and J by 2 bases, with 15 bases between them. Germline CDR1 and CDR2: MDHEN and SYDVKM. The CDR3 totals 15 residues. The CDR3 bases are TGTGCCAGCACGATTGGGGAAAGGACCTACAATGAGCAGTTCTTC. Its protein is CASTIGERTYNEQFF.

At least ten counts were recorded for this clonotype. This chain connects TRBV6-1 to TRBJ2-3; no definite D call. This CDR3 comprises 15 residues. Trimming took off 5 bases at V and 2 bases at J, with 14 bases between the two ends. Germline CDR1 and CDR2: MNHNS and SASEGT. The CDR3 here is CASSPSGRFTDTQYF. CDR3 DNA: TGTGCCAGCAGTCCCTCCGGACGCTTCACAGATACGCAGTATTTT.

In its sample, this clonotype was seen a few times. V and J are TRBV19 and TRBJ1-2; no clear D. V was pared by 3 bases and J by 2 bases, with 13 bases between. The length of the CDR3 is 15 residues. Germline CDR1 is LNHDA and CDR2 is SQIVND (reference sequence). CDR3 in DNA: TGTGCCAGTAGTATTGTTCAGCCTAAGAACTATGGCTACACCTTC. Amino acids: CASSIVQPKNYGYTF. Supplemented by reference TRBV19 and TRBJ1-2, the full variable domain reads DGGITQSPKYLFRKEGQNVTLSCEQNLNHDAMYWYRQDPGQGLRLIYYSQIVNDFQKGDIAEGYSVSREKKESFPLTVTSAQKNPTAFYLCASSIVQPKNYGYTFGSGTRLTVV.

In its sample, this clonotype was seen a few times. The chain uses TRBV19 and TRBJ1-2, with TRBD1 as a possible D gene (6 bases). CDR1 is LNHDA and CDR2 is SQIVND in the germline V gene (reference sequence). V lost 5 bases to trimming and J lost 4 bases, with 17 bases between them. This CDR3 has 15 amino acids. CDR3 DNA sequence: TGTGCCAGTAGTGTCCGGGCCAGGGGAACCTATGGCTACACCTTC. Translating it yields CASSVRARGTYGYTF.

In its sample, this clonotype was seen many times. This sequence joins TRBV28 and TRBJ2-7, with D tentatively TRBD1 (5 bases). Trimming removed 7 bases at V and 6 bases at J, with 16 bases between. The CDR3 sequence is 13 residues long. The V gene's germline CDR1 is MDHEN and CDR2 SYDVKM. Here the CDR3 reads CASIKDSLAEQYF. The CDR3 DNA sequence: TGTGCCAGCATAAAAGACAGCCTGGCCGAGCAGTACTTC.

Notes on this clonotype: A single base separates this from a much larger clone, so it may be a read error. V and J are TRBV30 and TRBJ1-1; 10 bases fit TRBD1. The CDR3 length is 15 residues. Unmatched junction bases numbered 4, after V lost 2 bases and J lost 1 base. CDR1 and CDR2 (germline): GTSNPN, SVGIG (reference sequence). The chain's CDR3 is CAWSSRTGGNTEAFF. In DNA, the CDR3 is TGTGCCTGGAGTTCCCGGACAGGGGGGAACACTGAAGCTTTCTTT. The full variable domain, in which reference TRBV30 and TRBJ1-1 provide the parts outside the CDR3, is SQTIHQWPATLVQPVGSPLSLECTVEGTSNPNLYWYRQAAGRGLQLLFYSVGIGQISSEVPQNLSASRPQDRQFILSSKKLLLSDSGFYLCAWSSRTGGNTEAFFGQGTRLTVV.

V usage is TRBV27 and J usage is TRBJ2-6; D tentatively fits TRBD1 or TRBD2 (5 bases each). Trimming took off 6 bases at V and 0 bases at J, with 18 bases between the two ends. The CDR3 is 18 residues long. Germline V gives CDR1 MNHEY, CDR2 SMNVEV (reference sequence). The CDR3 sequence is CASSPRGRMISGANVLTF. CDR3 sequence (DNA): TGTGCCAGCAGCCCAAGGGGACGGATGATCTCTGGGGCCAACGTCCTGACTTTC.

V gene TRBV28 combines with J gene TRBJ1-5; D not resolved. The CDR3 sequence is 16 residues long. The V gene lost 3 bases and the J gene lost 1 base, with 13 bases spanning the gap. The V gene's germline CDR1 is MDHEN and CDR2 SYDVKM. In nucleotides, the CDR3 is TGTGCCAGCAGTTTGGGGAGGGTGAGGAGCAATCAGCCCCAGCATTTT. As protein: CASSLGRVRSNQPQHF.

This clonotype was seen a few times. The chain employs TRBV7-8 and TRBJ2-7; D may match TRBD1 or TRBD2 (5 bases each). The CDR3 contains 15 residues. Germline V gives CDR1 SGHVS, CDR2 FQNEAQ. Trimming left V 5 bases short and J 6 bases short, with 20 bases between. CDR3 protein: CASSVNREPGTEQYF. The DNA for the CDR3 is TGTGCCAGCAGCGTAAACCGGGAACCTGGGACCGAGCAGTACTTC.

The chain recombines TRBV7-9 with TRBJ2-2; D is uncertain. The CDR3 is 14 amino acids. The V gene's germline CDR1 is SEHNR and CDR2 FQNEAQ (reference sequence). Trimming shortened V by 7 bases and J by 4 bases, and 13 bases separated the two germline ends. In DNA, the CDR3 is TGTGCCAGCATTCAGCTTCGGGTCACCGGGGAGCTGTTTTTT. This translates into CASIQLRVTGELFF.

This clonotype was observed many times. V gene TRBV2 combines with J gene TRBJ1-2; tentatively, D is TRBD1 (5 bases). The germline gives CDR1 SNHLY, CDR2 FYNNEI. V gave up 6 bases and J gave up 6 bases, with 14 bases separating them. The CDR3 loop spans 13 amino acids. This CDR3 reads CASRKDREDGYTF. The DNA for the CDR3 is TGTGCCAGCAGGAAAGACAGAGAAGATGGCTACACCTTC.

Many counts were recorded for this clonotype. The chain links TRBV7-2 to TRBJ2-3; perhaps TRBD1 as D (6 bases). The germline V gene has CDR1 SGHTA and CDR2 FQGNSA. The CDR3 runs 15 residues. V lost 4 bases to trimming and J lost 6 bases, with 17 bases between them. CDR3 sequence: CASSYGPSRGDTQYF. The CDR3 coding sequence is TGTGCCAGCAGCTACGGGCCTTCCAGGGGCGATACGCAGTATTTT.

This clonotype was detected ten times or more. The J gene is TRBJ1-2, the V gene TRBV6-1; no clear D gene. Germline V lookup: CDR1 MNHNS, CDR2 SASEGT. The CDR3 contains 14 residues. V was pared by 5 bases and J by 0 bases, with 10 bases between. The CDR3 DNA reads as TGTGCCAGCAGTTATCAAGGAGCTAACTATGGCTACACCTTC. Its protein is CASSYQGANYGYTF.

Ten or more counts support this clonotype. The rearrangement uses TRBV5-1 and TRBJ1-1, with D perhaps matching TRBD1 (6 bases). This CDR3 spans 15 amino acids. From germline, CDR1 is SGHRS and CDR2 YFSETQ. V shed 0 bases and J shed 4 bases, with 13 bases lying between them. Here the CDR3 reads CASSLEPGARTEAFF. The CDR3 nucleotides read TGCGCCAGCAGCTTGGAGCCGGGGGCGCGCACTGAAGCTTTCTTT.

This clonotype was counted between two and nine times. The chain joins TRBV5-1 to TRBJ2-6; a possible D gene is TRBD2 (6 bases). CDR1 and CDR2 from the germline V gene are SGHRS and YFSETQ. Trimming took off 0 bases at V and 4 bases at J, with 8 bases between the two ends. The CDR3 totals 15 residues. CDR3 residues: CASSLGEVGANVLTF. CDR3 in DNA: TGCGCCAGCAGCTTGGGGGAGGTCGGGGCCAACGTCCTGACTTTC.

Details on this clonotype: A much larger clonotype is one base distant, so this may be a read error. The rearrangement links TRBV4-1 to TRBJ2-1; a possible D gene is TRBD2 (6 bases). The germline gives CDR1 MGHRA, CDR2 YSYEKL. This CDR3 has 15 amino acids. V lost 4 bases and J lost 5, with 15 bases in between. The CDR3 nucleotides are TGCGCCAGCAGCCCAGTTGGGGGGTTACACAATGAGCAGTTCTTC. Translating it yields CASSPVGGLHNEQFF.